These 22 T cell receptor beta chains originate from one sample sequenced in a study of blood T cell repertoires in COVID-19. TCRdb keeps only in-frame clones here, not all; method: immunoSEQ multiplex PCR. Among more than 200,000 clones listed, roughly 80% were seen once. Sequenced input: peripheral blood. The receptor source for this set is a woman older than 75 with COVID-19, enrolled during active disease.

There are a few counts of this clone. The chain couples TRBV20-1 to TRBJ1-1, with no clear D. Germline CDR1 is DFQATT and CDR2 is SNEGSKA (reference sequence). The CDR3 covers 11 residues. V was pared by 5 bases and J by 7 bases, with 11 bases between. Here the CDR3 DNA reads TGCAGTGCTCCCAACAGCTTTGAAGCTTTCTTT. This sequence encodes CSAPNSFEAFF.

The J gene is TRBJ1-2, the V gene TRBV5-1, with 8 bases aligning to TRBD1. V shed 3 bases, J shed 5 bases, and the junction held 12 bases outside the gene matches. Germline loops: CDR1 SGHRS, CDR2 YFSETQ. The CDR3 spans 16 residues. CDR3 DNA sequence: TGCGCCAGCAGCTCGATTCCCGGGACAGGCGTTTATGGCTACACCTTC. Translated, it gives CASSSIPGTGVYGYTF.

This clone was detected once. This chain connects TRBV3-1 (or the pseudogene TRBV3-2) to TRBJ1-2, with TRBD1 matching 7 bases. The CDR3 totals 15 residues. Germline-derived CDR1 and CDR2 are LGHDT and YNNKEL (reference sequence). With 6 bases clipped from V and 8 bases from J, the junction kept 15 bases outside the gene matches. The CDR3 DNA is TGTGCCAGCAGTGCGGGACAAGGGGGCCCTTGGGGCTACACCTTC. It codes for CASSAGQGGPWGYTF.

The sample holds a few counts of this clone. The sample holds other DNA sequences that translate to the same CDR3. The J gene is TRBJ2-5, the V gene TRBV7-3, with D maybe TRBD2 (7 bases). The V gene's germline CDR1 is SGHTA and CDR2 FQGTGA. This CDR3 comprises 18 residues. V was clipped by 1 base and J by 2 bases, with 20 bases between them. For the CDR3, the DNA is TGTGCCAGCAGCTTAAGGGGATTGGGGCGGGGGCGGCAAGAGACCCAGTACTTC. Translated: CASSLRGLGRGRQETQYF.

There are a few counts of this clone. V is TRBV2 and J is TRBJ1-6; D is perhaps TRBD1 (6 bases). Germline V gene data show CDR1 as SNHLY and CDR2 as FYNNEI. The V end lost 7 bases, the J end lost 7 bases, and 14 bases lay between the germline ends. CDR3 size: 14 residues. CDR3 DNA: TGTGCCAGCACCACGACAGGAAACAATTCACCCCTCCACTTT. Its translation: CASTTTGNNSPLHF.

The genes are TRBV5-5 and TRBJ1-1; 8 bases align to TRBD1. J lost 6 bases, V lost 4 bases, and 8 bases had no gene match. CDR3 length: 14 amino acids. Germline CDR1 SGHKS, CDR2 YYEKEE (reference sequence). In nucleotides, the CDR3 is TGTGCCAGCAGCACGACAGGGGAAGGAGCTGAAGCTTTCTTT. Its protein product is CASSTTGEGAEAFF. The variable domain in full, with the rest retrieved from reference TRBV5-5 and TRBJ1-1, is DAGVTQSPTHLIKTRGQQVTLRCSPISGHKSVSWYQQVLGQGPQFIFQYYEKEERGRGNFPDRFSARQFPNYSSELNVNALLLGDSALYLCASSTTGEGAEAFFGQGTRLTVV.

This chain joins TRBV2 and TRBJ1-4; D is possibly TRBD1 (5 bases). Trimming removed 1 base at V and 5 bases at J, with 11 bases between. The V gene's germline CDR1 is SNHLY and CDR2 FYNNEI. The CDR3 is 15 residues long. The CDR3 region is CASSEDWGLNEKLFF. The CDR3 region has the DNA TGTGCCAGCAGTGAAGATTGGGGCCTCAATGAAAAACTGTTTTTT.

As DNA, the CDR3 is TGTGCCAGCAAGATTCGAGAATCCAACACCGGGGAGCTGTTTTTT. It yields the protein CASKIRESNTGELFF. The chain has TRBV27 and TRBJ2-2; D call uncertain. Between the trimmed V and J ends, which lost 7 bases and 2 bases, there was a span of 14 bases. The CDR3 spans 15 residues. The germline V gene encodes CDR1 MNHEY and CDR2 SMNVEV (reference sequence).

V usage is TRBV28 and J usage is TRBJ2-7; 12 nucleotides line up with TRBD1. Germline CDR1 MDHEN, CDR2 SYDVKM. The CDR3 sequence is 15 residues long. V trimming: 2 bases; J trimming: 5 bases; junction bases outside the gene matches: 4. The chain's CDR3 is CASSLVGQGANEQYF. The CDR3 bases are TGTGCCAGCAGTTTAGTGGGACAGGGGGCAAACGAGCAGTACTTC. Together with reference TRBV28 and TRBJ2-7, the CDR3 gives the full variable domain: DVKVTQSSRYLVKRTGEKVFLECVQDMDHENMFWYRQDPGLGLRLIYFSYDVKMKEKGDIPEGYSVSREKKERFSLILESASTNQTSMYLCASSLVGQGANEQYFGPGTRLTVT.

This clone was counted only a few times. This chain uses TRBV6-1 with TRBJ1-2; a possible D gene is TRBD1 (5 bases). Germline assignment: CDR1 MNHNS and CDR2 SASEGT. The V end was cut by 2 bases, the J end by 8 bases, with 15 bases between. CDR3 length equals 14 residues. In DNA form, the CDR3 reads TGTGCCAGCAGTGAAAGGCAGGGCCTTAGGGGCTACACCTTC. Amino acids: CASSERQGLRGYTF.

This rearrangement joins TRBV5-6 to TRBJ2-3; tentative D call: TRBD2 (6 bases). CDR1 is SGHDT and CDR2 is YYEEEE in the germline V gene. V lost 4 bases and J 4 bases, leaving 13 bases between the germline ends. The CDR3 totals 14 residues. The CDR3 DNA reads as TGTGCCAGCAGCCGACTAGGGACTGCAGATACGCAGTATTTT. It codes for CASSRLGTADTQYF.

The chain combines TRBV7-9 with TRBJ1-3; the match to TRBD1 covers 7 bases. J lost 0 bases, V lost 5 bases, and 4 bases had no gene match. This CDR3 contains 15 residues. CDR1 and CDR2 (germline): SEHNR, FQNEAQ (reference sequence). The CDR3 is CASSPGTASGNTIYF. In DNA, the CDR3 is TGTGCCAGCAGCCCTGGGACAGCCTCTGGAAACACCATATATTTT.

The chain has TRBV6-4 and TRBJ2-7; D is perhaps TRBD2 (5 bases). Trimming took off 11 bases at V and 2 bases at J, with 16 bases between the two ends. The V gene's germline CDR1 is MRHNA and CDR2 SNTAGT. The CDR3 contains 13 residues. In DNA, the CDR3 is TGTGCCTCCAATGCCGGGGTAACCTACGAGCAGTACTTC. It specifies CASNAGVTYEQYF.

J is TRBJ1-1 and V is TRBV7-9; 10 bases are shared with TRBD1. V lost 1 base to trimming and J lost 4 bases; unmatched junction nucleotides: 0. This CDR3 has 14 residues. In germline, CDR1 is SEHNR, CDR2 FQNEAQ (reference sequence). CDR3 in amino acids: CASSLGDRGTEAFF. DNA of the CDR3: TGTGCCAGCAGCTTAGGGGACAGGGGCACTGAAGCTTTCTTT.

The J gene is TRBJ2-7, the V gene TRBV7-9, with a tentative D call TRBD1 (5 bases). Trimming shortened V by 3 bases and J by 4 bases, and 10 bases separated the two germline ends. This CDR3 is 13 amino acids long. Germline-derived CDR1 and CDR2 are SEHNR and FQNEAQ (reference sequence). The CDR3 DNA reads as TGTGCCAGCAGCTTGGACATCTCTTACGAGCAGTACGTC. Its translation is CASSLDISYEQYV.

The V call is TRBV5-1, the J call TRBJ1-2; 7 bases are shared with TRBD1. Germline-derived CDR1 and CDR2 are SGHRS and YFSETQ. This CDR3 spans 15 amino acids. V lost 4 bases and J lost 4; bases outside the gene matches: 10. The CDR3 nucleotides read TGCGCCAGCAGCACAGATTGGACAGGTGCCTATGGCTACACCTTC. The encoded protein is CASSTDWTGAYGYTF.

This sequence joins TRBV18 and TRBJ2-7; the D gene is possibly TRBD1 (7 bases). Per germline, CDR1 KGHSH and CDR2 LQKENI. The V gene lost 3 bases and the J gene lost 6 bases, with 15 bases spanning the gap. This CDR3 has 14 amino acids. This CDR3 reads CASSPQGEVGEQYV. The CDR3 nucleotides are TGTGCCAGCTCACCTCAGGGGGAGGTTGGCGAGCAGTACGTC.

This clone was seen only a few times. This chain uses TRBV25-1 with TRBJ2-7; the D gene is possibly TRBD2 (7 bases). The CDR3 is made up of 14 amino acids. The V end was cut by 5 bases, the J end by 0 bases, with 11 bases between. Germline assignment: CDR1 MGHDK and CDR2 SYGVNS. As DNA, the CDR3 is TGTGCCAGCAGTATGGCGGGGGCCTCCTACGAGCAGTACTTC. This sequence encodes CASSMAGASYEQYF.

V is TRBV5-1 and J is TRBJ2-3; weak D call: TRBD1 (5 bases). The CDR3 has 14 amino acids. The V gene's germline CDR1 is SGHRS and CDR2 YFSETQ. Between the trimmed V and J ends, which lost 0 bases and 5 bases, there was a span of 10 bases. The CDR3: CASSLEGQKDTQYF. The CDR3 DNA is TGCGCCAGCAGCTTGGAGGGGCAAAAAGATACGCAGTATTTT. Looking up the rest from reference TRBV5-1 and TRBJ2-3 gives the full variable domain: KAGVTQTPRYLIKTRGQQVTLSCSPISGHRSVSWYQQTPGQGLQFLFEYFSETQRNKGNFPGRFSGRQFSNSRSEMNVSTLELGDSALYLCASSLEGQKDTQYFGPGTRLTVL.

This chain joins TRBV7-2 and TRBJ1-4; D is undetermined. Germline V gene lookup returns CDR1 SGHTA and CDR2 FQGNSA. This CDR3 comprises 15 residues. V lost 1 base and J 5 bases, leaving 11 bases between the germline ends. The CDR3 protein is CASSLVGGRNEKLFF. Here the CDR3 DNA reads TGTGCCAGCAGCTTAGTCGGAGGCCGCAATGAAAAACTGTTTTTT.

The V and J genes are TRBV14 and TRBJ2-7; possibly TRBD2 for D (6 bases). CDR3 length: 16 residues. Germline CDR1 reads SGHDN; CDR2 reads FVKESK. This chain's CDR3 is CIKLLKGGDHSYEQYF. Here the CDR3 DNA reads TGTATCAAGCTCCTGAAGGGCGGGGATCACTCCTACGAGCAGTACTTC.

The genes are TRBV3-1 (or the pseudogene TRBV3-2) and TRBJ2-5, with TRBD2 matching 9 bases. V trimming: 6 bases; J trimming: 1 base; junction bases outside the gene matches: 3. Looked up from germline, CDR1 is LGHDT and CDR2 is YNNKEL (reference sequence). The CDR3 has 14 amino acids. The DNA of the CDR3 is TGTGCCAGCAGTCTAGCGGGGCCCCAAGAGACCCAGTACTTC. It is translated as CASSLAGPQETQYF.